This T cell receptor beta chain was sequenced in a study of T cell responses to AZD1222 COVID-19 vaccine. Method: immunoSEQ multiplex PCR; TCRdb's copy keeps in-frame clones and lacks some. The table lists about 150,000 clones, about 90% of them singletons. General study points: Of spike-specific TCRs, nearly half reportedly target regions left unmutated in variants. Among vaccine-associated CD4 TCRs, coverage spanned spike, with dominance at 160-218 and 743-854. The donor group comprised mostly white British people and more females; the analysis possibly underestimated clonal diversity. Among those given AZD1222, only five or six were seropositive at baseline.

This clone was observed a handful of times. The antigen is not known. V was clipped by 6 bases and J by 0 bases, with 18 bases between them. This CDR3 region has 17 residues. Germline CDR1 and CDR2: MNHEY and SMNVEV (reference sequence). Sequencing was performed on peripheral blood, taken 28 days after the second AZD1222 dose. This chain joins TRBV27 and TRBJ1-5, with no clear D. The receptor's source is an adult who received the AZD1222 COVID-19 vaccine. CDR3 DNA sequence: TGTGCCAGCAGGGGAGATGCTGGACCAAATAGCAATCAGCCCCAGCATTTT. This sequence encodes CASRGDAGPNSNQPQHF.